The 21 T cell receptor beta chains below all came from one sample that was sequenced in a study of CD8 T cells in Susac syndrome. Random hexamers were used to reverse transcribe 0.5 to 1 ug of RNA. MiXCR, applied by TCRdb to the immunoSEQ multiplex PCR reads, yields one record per CDR3 protein. The data contain fewer than 150,000 distinct CDR3 sequences, under 95% of them singletons. Sequences were obtained from CD8+ T cells from PBMCs. The source is a human donor with multiple sclerosis.

The chain recombines TRBV7-8 with TRBJ2-6; TRBD2 is a possible D gene (5 bases). The CDR3 length is 13 residues. CDR1 SGHVS and CDR2 FQNEAQ come from the germline V gene. The ends were cut back, 5 bases at V and 5 bases at J, with 7 bases in the middle. As DNA, the CDR3 is TGTGCCAGCAGCGGGGAGTGGGCCAACGTCCTGACTTTC. Translating gives CASSGEWANVLTF.

This chain joins TRBV29-1 and TRBJ2-1, with D perhaps matching TRBD2 (6 bases). Trimming took off 7 bases at V and 7 bases at J, with 20 bases between the two ends. The germline gives CDR1 SQVTM, CDR2 ANQGSEA. The CDR3 sequence is 14 residues long. The CDR3 sequence: CSAVVDGRENEQFF. The DNA for the CDR3 is TGCAGCGCCGTGGTAGACGGGAGAGAGAATGAGCAGTTCTTC.

This clonotype was detected only once. The CDR3 here is CASSLPEGSEQYF. CDR3 bases: TGTGCCAGCAGCTTGCCAGAGGGTAGCGAGCAGTACTTC. The chain recombines TRBV7-9 with TRBJ2-7, with a tentative D call TRBD2 (5 bases). The germline V gene has CDR1 SEHNR and CDR2 FQNEAQ (reference sequence). The CDR3 is 13 residues long. V lost 3 bases and J 6 bases, leaving 12 bases between the germline ends.

Here the CDR3 reads CASNSPGTSGYNEQFF. Written as DNA, the CDR3 is TGTGCCAGCAACTCCCCGGGGACTAGCGGTTACAATGAGCAGTTCTTC. The chain joins TRBV12-3 or TRBV12-4 to TRBJ2-1; 11 bases match TRBD2. The CDR3 spans 16 residues. Trimming cost V 7 bases and J 4 bases; bases outside gene matches: 9.

Turning to this clonotype: At one of its ends the junction is not consistent with the germline gene, which may arise from a read error. V and J are TRBV30 and TRBJ1-1, with D uncertain. From germline, CDR1 is GTSNPN and CDR2 SVGIG (reference sequence). The CDR3 is 12 amino acids. As DNA, the CDR3 is TGTGCCTGGAACCCAGTGAATACTGAAGCTTTCTTT. Translated, it gives CAWNPVNTEAFF.

The chain couples TRBV9 to TRBJ1-1; tentative D call: TRBD1 (6 bases). Germline V gives CDR1 SGDLS, CDR2 YYNGEE. CDR3 length: 14 amino acids. Trimming took off 3 bases at V and 0 bases at J, with 9 bases between the two ends. Here the CDR3 DNA reads TGTGCCAGCAGCGCCGGACAGCTGAACACTGAAGCTTTCTTT. It yields the protein CASSAGQLNTEAFF.

The chain joins TRBV11-3 to TRBJ2-2; TRBD1 might be the D (5 bases). The CDR3 sequence is 12 residues long. Germline V gene data show CDR1 as SGHNT and CDR2 as YENEEA. Trimming removed 5 bases at V and 8 bases at J, with 9 bases between. This CDR3 reads CASSPGLGELFF. CDR3 nucleotide sequence: TGTGCCAGCAGCCCAGGGTTGGGGGAGCTGTTTTTT.

This clonotype was seen once. The V call is TRBV15, the J call TRBJ2-3; no definite D call. The V gene's germline CDR1 is LNHNV and CDR2 YYDKDF (reference sequence). V was shortened by 3 bases and J by 5 bases, with 6 bases between the two germline ends. The CDR3 length is 12 residues. CDR3: CATSSVLDTQYF. DNA of the CDR3: TGTGCCACCAGCAGTGTCCTAGATACGCAGTATTTT.

The chain is built from TRBV27 and TRBJ2-7, with a possible D match to TRBD1 (6 bases). The germline V gene has CDR1 MNHEY and CDR2 SMNVEV (reference sequence). V shed 9 bases and J shed 0 bases, with 15 bases lying between them. The CDR3 is 14 residues long. The CDR3 region has the DNA TGTGCCAGTATGGACAGATTTAGCTCCTACGAGCAGTACTTC. Encoded protein: CASMDRFSSYEQYF.

J is TRBJ1-2 and V is TRBV13; D is undetermined. The CDR3 runs to 14 residues. CDR1 PRHDT and CDR2 FYEKMQ come from the germline V gene (reference sequence). Between the trimmed V and J ends, which lost 0 bases and 2 bases, there was a span of 7 bases. Written as DNA, the CDR3 is TGTGCCAGCAGCTTAGGCAGCGGCAACTATGGCTACACCTTC. Its translation is CASSLGSGNYGYTF.

The chain carries TRBV29-1 and TRBJ2-7; tentatively, D is TRBD2 (6 bases). The germline V and J ends were trimmed by 4 bases and 6 bases, with 16 bases remaining between them. Per the germline V gene, CDR1 is SQVTM and CDR2 is ANQGSEA. The CDR3 extends over 13 amino acids. The CDR3 loop reads CSVGSGEDSEQYF. The CDR3 nucleotides read TGCAGCGTTGGGTCGGGGGAAGACAGCGAGCAGTACTTC.

This clonotype has a single count. V and J are TRBV6-2 or TRBV6-3 and TRBJ2-7; D possibly corresponds to TRBD1 (6 bases). This CDR3 is 12 amino acids long. Germline V gives CDR1 MNHEY, CDR2 SVGEGT. V lost 7 bases, J lost 5 bases, and 12 bases lay in between. This CDR3 reads CASNRESDEQYF. The CDR3, as DNA: TGTGCCAGCAACAGGGAAAGCGACGAGCAGTACTTC.

This chain's CDR3 is CASSDNFSGNTIYF. CDR3 nucleotide sequence: TGTGCCAGCAGTGACAATTTCTCTGGAAACACCATATATTTT. The rearrangement links TRBV2 to TRBJ1-3; D remains unclear. The germline V gene encodes CDR1 SNHLY and CDR2 FYNNEI. V was cut by 3 bases and J by 0 bases, with 6 bases left in between. The CDR3 spans 14 residues.

This clonotype was recorded a few times. CDR3 loop: CASSLGQGTYEQYF. Written as DNA, the CDR3 is TGTGCCAGTAGTCTTGGACAGGGTACCTACGAGCAGTACTTC. The J gene is TRBJ2-7, the V gene TRBV12-3 or TRBV12-4; 8 bases fit TRBD1. There are 14 residues in the CDR3. Unmatched junction bases numbered 9, after V lost 9 bases and J lost 2 bases.

This chain connects TRBV6-6 to TRBJ2-5; no clear D. The ends were cut back, 1 base at V and 1 base at J, with 7 bases in the middle. Germline V gene data show CDR1 as MNHNY and CDR2 as SVGAGI (reference sequence). CDR3 size: 14 residues. In DNA form, the CDR3 reads TGTGCCAGCAGTTACTTAGGCAGCCAAGAGACCCAGTACTTC. It is translated as CASSYLGSQETQYF.

The V gene is TRBV11-2, the J gene TRBJ2-7; possibly TRBD1 for D (6 bases). This CDR3 has 12 amino acids. V was pared by 5 bases and J by 5 bases, with 10 bases between. Germline V gene sequence: CDR1 SGHAT, CDR2 FQNNGV. This CDR3 reads CASSRQVDEQYF. The CDR3, as DNA: TGTGCCAGCAGCCGACAGGTTGACGAGCAGTACTTC.

The V and J genes are TRBV4-3 and TRBJ1-6; D gene uncertain. The CDR3 sequence is 18 residues long. The V gene lost 0 bases and the J gene lost 0 bases, with 12 bases spanning the gap. CDR1 is LGHNA and CDR2 is YSLEER in the germline V gene. This CDR3 is CASSQDGTASSYNSPLHF. The CDR3 nucleotides read TGCGCCAGCAGCCAAGATGGCACGGCCAGCTCCTATAATTCACCCCTCCACTTT.

The chain links TRBV2 to TRBJ2-7; D call uncertain. Deletions cut 9 bases from V and 0 bases from J, with 12 bases between. The CDR3 extends over 13 amino acids. The germline V gene has CDR1 SNHLY and CDR2 FYNNEI. The CDR3 reads CASNDPFSYEQYF. CDR3 DNA sequence: TGTGCCAGTAACGATCCCTTCTCCTACGAGCAGTACTTC.

The chain is built from TRBV12-3 or TRBV12-4 and TRBJ2-5; D is perhaps TRBD1 or TRBD2 (5 bases each). This CDR3 region has 15 residues. Trimming removed 2 bases at V and 7 bases at J, with 17 bases between. CDR3 bases: TGTGCCAGCAGTTTATTCTCAGGGACCGTTTGGACCCAGTACTTC. Translating gives CASSLFSGTVWTQYF.

The chain employs TRBV6-4 and TRBJ2-7; no clear D gene. CDR3 size: 15 residues. Germline lookup yields CDR1 MRHNA and CDR2 SNTAGT. V lost 6 bases to trimming and J lost 0 bases, with 15 bases between them. CDR3 nucleotides: TGTGCCAGCAGCACCGGAGCAGGAAGCTCCTACGAGCAGTACTTC. It codes for CASSTGAGSSYEQYF.

The J gene is TRBJ1-2, the V gene TRBV28, with 12 bases identical to TRBD1. The CDR3 totals 16 residues. V was pared by 5 bases and J by 4 bases, with 8 bases of the junction left unmatched. Germline assignment: CDR1 MDHEN and CDR2 SYDVKM. Here the CDR3 DNA reads TGTGCCAGCAGTCCGGGACAGGGGGCTCTAGTCTATGGCTACACCTTC. Its protein product is CASSPGQGALVYGYTF.